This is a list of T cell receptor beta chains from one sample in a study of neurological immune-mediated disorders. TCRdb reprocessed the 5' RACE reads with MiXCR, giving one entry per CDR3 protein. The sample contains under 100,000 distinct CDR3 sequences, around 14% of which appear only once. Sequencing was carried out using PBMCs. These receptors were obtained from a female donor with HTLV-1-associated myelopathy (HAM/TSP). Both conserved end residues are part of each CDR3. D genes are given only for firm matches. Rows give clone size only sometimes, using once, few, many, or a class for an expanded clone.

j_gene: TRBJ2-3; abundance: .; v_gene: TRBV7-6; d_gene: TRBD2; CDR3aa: CASSSGDERGFTDTQYF; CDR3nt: TGTGCCAGCAGCTCTGGGGACGAGCGGGGATTCACAGATACGCAGTATTTT
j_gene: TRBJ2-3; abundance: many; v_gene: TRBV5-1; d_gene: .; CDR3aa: CAREITDTQYF; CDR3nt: TGCGCCAGGGAGATCACAGATACGCAGTATTTT
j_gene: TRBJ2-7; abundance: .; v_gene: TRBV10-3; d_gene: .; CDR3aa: CASTFGPGPYEQYF; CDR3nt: .
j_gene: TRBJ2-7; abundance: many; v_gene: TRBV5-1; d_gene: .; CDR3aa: CASSLAQTYEQYF; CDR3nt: TGCGCCAGCAGCTTGGCACAGACCTACGAGCAGTACTTC
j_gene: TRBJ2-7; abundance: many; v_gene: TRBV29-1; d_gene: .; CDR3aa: CSVARDTYEQYF; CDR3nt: TGCAGCGTTGCGAGGGATACTTACGAGCAGTACTTC
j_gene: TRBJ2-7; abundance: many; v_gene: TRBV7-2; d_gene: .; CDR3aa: CASSSHNEQYF; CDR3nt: TGTGCCAGCAGCTCCCACAACGAGCAGTACTTC
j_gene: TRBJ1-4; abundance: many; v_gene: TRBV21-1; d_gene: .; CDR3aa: CARRQGKTTNEKLFF; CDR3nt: TGTGCCAGGAGACAGGGGAAAACAACTAATGAAAAACTGTTTTTT
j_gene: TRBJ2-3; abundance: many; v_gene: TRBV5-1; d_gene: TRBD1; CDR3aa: CASSSEPDRGFVGDTQYF; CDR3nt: TGCGCCAGCAGCTCGGAGCCTGACAGGGGGTTTGTTGGAGATACGCAGTATTTT
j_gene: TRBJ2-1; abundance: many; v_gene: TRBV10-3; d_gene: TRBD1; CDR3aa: CAIARTGGNEQFF; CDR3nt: TGTGCCATCGCCCGGACAGGGGGAAATGAGCAGTTCTTC
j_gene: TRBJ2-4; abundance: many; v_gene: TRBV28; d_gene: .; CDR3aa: CASKNTPSRGDIQYF; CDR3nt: TGTGCCAGCAAGAATACGCCAAGCCGAGGGGACATTCAGTACTTC
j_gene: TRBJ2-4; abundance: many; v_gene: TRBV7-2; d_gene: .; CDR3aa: CASSSGTVKNIQYF; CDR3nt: TGTGCCAGCAGCTCAGGGACGGTTAAAAACATTCAGTACTTC
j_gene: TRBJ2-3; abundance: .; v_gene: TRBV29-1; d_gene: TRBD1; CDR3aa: CSVTTGGSADTQYF; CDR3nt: TGCAGCGTTACGACAGGGGGCAGCGCAGATACGCAGTATTTT
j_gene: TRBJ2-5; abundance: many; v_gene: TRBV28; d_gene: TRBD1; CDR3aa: CASSSKRDSRETQYF; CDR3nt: TGTGCCAGCAGTTCCAAACGGGACAGTCGAGAGACCCAGTACTTC
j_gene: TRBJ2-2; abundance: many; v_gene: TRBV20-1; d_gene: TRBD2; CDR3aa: CSASRGTINTGELFF; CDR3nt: TGCAGTGCTTCCCGAGGGACTATTAACACCGGGGAGCTGTTTTTT
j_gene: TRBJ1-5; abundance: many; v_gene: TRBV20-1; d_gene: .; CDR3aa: CSARVTVNQPQHF; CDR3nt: TGCAGTGCTAGAGTTACGGTCAATCAGCCCCAGCATTTT
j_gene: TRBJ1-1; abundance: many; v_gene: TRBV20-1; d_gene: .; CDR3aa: CSARANRAPEAFF; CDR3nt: TGCAGTGCTAGAGCCAACAGGGCCCCTGAAGCTTTCTTT
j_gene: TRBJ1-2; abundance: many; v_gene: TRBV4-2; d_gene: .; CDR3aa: CASSQTEGVRYGYTF; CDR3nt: TGTGCCAGCAGCCAAACGGAGGGGGTTAGGTATGGCTACACCTTC
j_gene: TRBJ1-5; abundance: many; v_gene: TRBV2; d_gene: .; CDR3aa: CASIRDSNQPQHF; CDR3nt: TGTGCCAGCATAAGGGATAGCAATCAGCCCCAGCATTTT
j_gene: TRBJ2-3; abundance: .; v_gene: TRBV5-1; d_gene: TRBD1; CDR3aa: CASSLEGALGDTQYF; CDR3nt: TGCGCCAGCAGCTTGGAGGGGGCCCTCGGGGATACGCAGTATTTT
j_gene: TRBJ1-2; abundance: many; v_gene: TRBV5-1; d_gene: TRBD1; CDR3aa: CASSLPRGPMEYGYTF; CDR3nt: TGCGCCAGCAGCTTACCCAGGGGGCCCATGGAATATGGCTACACCTTC
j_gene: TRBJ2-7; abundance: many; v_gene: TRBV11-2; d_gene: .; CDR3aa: CASSLRVPYEQYF; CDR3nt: TGTGCCAGCAGCTTAAGGGTCCCCTACGAGCAGTACTTC
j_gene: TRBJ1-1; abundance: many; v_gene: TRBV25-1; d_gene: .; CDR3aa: CASSESVNTEAFF; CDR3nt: TGTGCCAGCAGTGAATCAGTAAACACTGAAGCTTTCTTT
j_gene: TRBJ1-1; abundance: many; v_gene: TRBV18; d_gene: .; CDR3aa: CASSPQTMNTEAFF; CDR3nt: TGTGCCAGCTCACCACAGACAATGAACACTGAAGCTTTCTTT
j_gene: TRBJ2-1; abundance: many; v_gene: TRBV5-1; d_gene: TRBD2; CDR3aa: CASSLGTRGDNEQFF; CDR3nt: TGCGCCAGCAGCTTGGGTACTCGGGGGGACAATGAGCAGTTCTTC
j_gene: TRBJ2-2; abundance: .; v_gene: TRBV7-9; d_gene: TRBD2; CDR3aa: CASSLEVTSDTGELFF; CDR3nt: TGTGCCAGCAGCCTCGAGGTGACTAGCGACACCGGGGAGCTGTTTTTT
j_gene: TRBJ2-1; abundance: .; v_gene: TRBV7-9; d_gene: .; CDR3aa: CASSSRGGAYNEQFF; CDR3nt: TGTGCCAGCAGCTCCAGGGGGGGGGCCTACAATGAGCAGTTCTTC
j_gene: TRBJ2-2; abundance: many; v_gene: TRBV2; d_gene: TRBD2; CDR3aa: CASRNSGGNTGELFF; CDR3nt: TGTGCCAGCAGGAATAGCGGGGGGAACACCGGGGAGCTGTTTTTT
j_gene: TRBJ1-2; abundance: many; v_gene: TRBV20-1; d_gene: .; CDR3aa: CSARDTTYGYTF; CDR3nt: TGCAGTGCTAGAGATACAACCTATGGCTACACCTTC
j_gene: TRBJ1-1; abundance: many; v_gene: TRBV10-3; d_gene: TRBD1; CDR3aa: CAGGQRDTEAFF; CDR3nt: TGTGCCGGGGGACAGAGGGACACTGAAGCTTTCTTT
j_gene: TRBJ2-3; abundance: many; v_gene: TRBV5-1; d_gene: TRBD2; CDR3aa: CASSPTPSGGAQDTQYF; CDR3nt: TGCGCCAGCAGCCCGACGCCTAGCGGGGGGGCCCAAGATACGCAGTATTTT
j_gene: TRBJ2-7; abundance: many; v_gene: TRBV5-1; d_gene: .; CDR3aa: CASSLVGHPQYF; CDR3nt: TGCGCCAGCAGCTTGGTGGGACATCCGCAGTACTTC
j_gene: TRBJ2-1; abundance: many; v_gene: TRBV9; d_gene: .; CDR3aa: CASSTMRRGSNEQFF; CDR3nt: TGTGCCAGCAGCACTATGAGACGGGGGTCCAATGAGCAGTTCTTC
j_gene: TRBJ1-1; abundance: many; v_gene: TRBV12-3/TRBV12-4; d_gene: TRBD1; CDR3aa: CASSLYDRAVTEAFF; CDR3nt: TGTGCCAGCAGTCTATACGACAGGGCGGTGACTGAAGCTTTCTTT
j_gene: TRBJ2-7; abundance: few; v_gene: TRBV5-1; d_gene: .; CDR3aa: CASSLFPGATDEQYF; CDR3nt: TGCGCCAGCAGCTTGTTTCCGGGGGCTACCGACGAGCAGTACTTC
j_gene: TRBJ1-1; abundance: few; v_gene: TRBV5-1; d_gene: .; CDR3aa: CASSPGNTEAFF; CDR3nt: TGCGCCAGCAGTCCCGGGAACACTGAAGCTTTCTTT
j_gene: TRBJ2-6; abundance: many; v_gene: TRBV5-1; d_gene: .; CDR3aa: CASSSTSGANVLTF; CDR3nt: TGCGCCAGCAGCTCTACCTCCGGGGCCAACGTCCTGACTTTC
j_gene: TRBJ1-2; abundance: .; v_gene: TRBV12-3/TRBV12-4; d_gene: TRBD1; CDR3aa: CARSLGDSGYTF; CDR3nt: TGTGCCAGAAGTTTAGGGGACAGTGGCTACACCTTC
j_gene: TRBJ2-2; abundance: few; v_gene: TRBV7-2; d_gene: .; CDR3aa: CASSLGSQSNTGELFF; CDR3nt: TGTGCCAGCAGCTTAGGATCACAGTCGAACACCGGGGAGCTGTTTTTT
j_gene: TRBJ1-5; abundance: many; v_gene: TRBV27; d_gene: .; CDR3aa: CASSLSALRGGQPQHF; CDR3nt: TGTGCCAGCAGTTTATCGGCTCTCCGGGGGGGCCAGCCCCAGCATTTT
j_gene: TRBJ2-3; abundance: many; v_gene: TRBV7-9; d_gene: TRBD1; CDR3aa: CASSLWGTGLTDTQYF; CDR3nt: TGTGCCAGCAGCTTATGGGGGACAGGGCTCACAGATACGCAGTATTTT
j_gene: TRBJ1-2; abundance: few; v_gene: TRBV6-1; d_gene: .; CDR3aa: CASSEAGAGYYGYTF; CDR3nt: TGTGCCAGCAGTGAAGCCGGTGCAGGGTACTATGGCTACACCTTC
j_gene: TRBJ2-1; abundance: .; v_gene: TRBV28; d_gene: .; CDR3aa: CATSLGGGRRYNEQFF; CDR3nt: TGTGCCACTAGTTTAGGAGGGGGACGGAGATACAATGAGCAGTTCTTC
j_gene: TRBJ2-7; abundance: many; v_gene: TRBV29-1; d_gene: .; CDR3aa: CSVLGGPGEQYF; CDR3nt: TGCAGCGTTTTAGGAGGGCCGGGTGAGCAGTACTTC
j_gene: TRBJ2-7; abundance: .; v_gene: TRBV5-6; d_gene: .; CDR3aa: CASSLTGGGYEQYF; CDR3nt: TGTGCCAGCAGCTTGACAGGGGGGGGCTACGAGCAGTACTTC
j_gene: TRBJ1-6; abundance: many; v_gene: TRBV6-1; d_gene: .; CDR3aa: CASKAGGDNSPLHF; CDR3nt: TGTGCCAGCAAGGCCGGGGGTGATAATTCACCCCTCCACTTT
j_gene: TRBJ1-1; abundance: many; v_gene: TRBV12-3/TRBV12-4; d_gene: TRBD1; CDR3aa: CASSTSGTEKREAFF; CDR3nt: TGTGCCAGCAGTACCTCCGGGACAGAAAAAAGAGAAGCTTTCTTT
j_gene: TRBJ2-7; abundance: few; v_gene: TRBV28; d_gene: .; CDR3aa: CASSFTRGYEQYF; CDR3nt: TGTGCCAGCAGTTTTACCCGCGGCTACGAGCAGTACTTC
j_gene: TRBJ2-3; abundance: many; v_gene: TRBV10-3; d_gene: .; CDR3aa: CAISEIGRPSTDTQYF; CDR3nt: TGTGCCATCAGTGAGATCGGCAGGCCTAGCACAGATACGCAGTATTTT
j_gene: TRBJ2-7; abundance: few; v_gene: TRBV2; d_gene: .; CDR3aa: CASQTSYEQYF; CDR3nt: TGTGCCAGTCAGACGTCCTACGAGCAGTACTTC
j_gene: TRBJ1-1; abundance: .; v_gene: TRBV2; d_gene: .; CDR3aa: CSGKRDTEAFF; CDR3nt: TGTTCCGGCAAAAGGGACACTGAAGCTTTCTTT
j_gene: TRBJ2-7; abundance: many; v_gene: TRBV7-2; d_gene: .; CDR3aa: CASSYRGRGPYEQYF; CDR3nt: TGTGCCAGCAGCTACCGGGGCAGGGGACCCTACGAGCAGTACTTC
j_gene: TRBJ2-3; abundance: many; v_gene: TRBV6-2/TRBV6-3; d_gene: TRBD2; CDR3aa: CASSRTSGGATDTQYF; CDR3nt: TGTGCCAGCAGCCGGACTAGCGGGGGGGCGACAGATACGCAGTATTTT
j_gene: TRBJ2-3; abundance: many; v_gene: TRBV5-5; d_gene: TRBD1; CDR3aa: CASSQSTGPGTDTQYF; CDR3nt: TGTGCCAGCAGCCAGTCGACAGGGCCCGGCACAGATACGCAGTATTTT
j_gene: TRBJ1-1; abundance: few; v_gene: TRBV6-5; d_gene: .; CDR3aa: CASNSLGRGTEAFF; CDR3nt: TGTGCCAGCAACTCCCTGGGGCGCGGCACTGAAGCTTTCTTT